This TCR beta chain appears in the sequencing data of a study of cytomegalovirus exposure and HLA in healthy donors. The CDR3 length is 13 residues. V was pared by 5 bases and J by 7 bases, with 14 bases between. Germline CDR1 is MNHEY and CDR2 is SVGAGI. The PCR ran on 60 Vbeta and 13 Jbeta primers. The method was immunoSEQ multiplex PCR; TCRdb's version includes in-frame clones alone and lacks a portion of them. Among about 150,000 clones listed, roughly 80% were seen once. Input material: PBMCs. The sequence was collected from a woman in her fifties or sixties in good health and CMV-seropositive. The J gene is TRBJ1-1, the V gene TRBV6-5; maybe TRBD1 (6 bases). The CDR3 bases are TGTGCCAGCAGTCTGGGGGCCGGAGGTGAAGCTTTCTTT. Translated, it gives CASSLGAGGEAFF.